These 14 T cell receptor beta chains were sequenced from one sample in a study of T-cell memory formation after mild COVID-19. TCRdb re-called the 5' RACE reads through MiXCR, storing one row per CDR3 protein. The profile shows some 200,000 distinct CDR3 sequences, 9.5% of them singletons. The sequenced sample consisted of PBMCs or a T cell subset sorted from them (not recorded which). The receptor source for this set is a man younger than 35 who had mild COVID-19 (a few samples of this study predate the infection). Cell type and time point are not known.

This clonotype appeared many times. The gene calls are TRBV5-6 and TRBJ2-7; D may correspond to TRBD1 or TRBD2 (5 bases each). Per germline, CDR1 SGHDT and CDR2 YYEEEE. V was pared by 3 bases and J by 5 bases, with 15 bases between. The CDR3 sequence is 14 residues long. This CDR3 is CASSSLQGVDEQYV. The CDR3 region has the DNA TGTGCCAGCAGCTCTCTTCAGGGAGTAGACGAGCAGTACGTC.

V usage is TRBV3-1 and J usage is TRBJ1-1; D possibly corresponds to TRBD1 (5 bases). CDR1 and CDR2 from the germline V gene are LGHDT and YNNKEL (reference sequence). V was shortened by 0 bases and J by 10 bases, with 18 bases between the two germline ends. This CDR3 spans 15 amino acids. DNA for the CDR3: TGTGCCAGCAGCCAAGATTGGCAGGGCACCGGCCGAGCTTTCTTT. This encodes CASSQDWQGTGRAFF. The variable domain in full, completed from reference TRBV3-1 and TRBJ1-1, reads DTAVSQTPKYLVTQMGNDKSIKCEQNLGHDTMYWYKQDSKKFLKIMFSYNNKELIINETVPNRFSPKSPDKAHLNLHINSLELGDSAVYFCASSQDWQGTGRAFFGQGTRLTVV.

This clonotype has a handful of counts. The chain carries TRBV11-2 and TRBJ1-2; TRBD1 matches 11 bases. Looked up from germline, CDR1 is SGHAT and CDR2 is FQNNGV. This CDR3 is built from 16 residues. Germline trimming cut 5 bases from V and 7 bases from J; bases unmatched to any gene: 12. CDR3 nucleotides: TGTGCCAGCAGCCAGCAGGACAGGGGGCGCATAAGTGGCTACACCTTC. This sequence encodes CASSQQDRGRISGYTF.

V usage is TRBV4-2 and J usage is TRBJ2-3; D ambiguous. The germline gives CDR1 LGHNA, CDR2 YNFKEQ. Trimming cost V 1 base and J 1 base, with 9 bases left between them. CDR3 length: 15 residues. The CDR3 sequence: CASSQADLGTDTQYF. The DNA for the CDR3 is TGTGCCAGCAGCCAAGCTGATTTGGGCACAGATACGCAGTATTTT.

Details on this clonotype: Germline and junction disagree at one end, which may indicate a read error. The J gene is TRBJ2-3, the V gene TRBV7-7, with D perhaps TRBD1 or TRBD2 (5 bases each). Germline assignment: CDR1 SSHAT and CDR2 FNYEAQ (reference sequence). The CDR3 has 15 amino acids. DNA for the CDR3: TGTGCTAGCAGCTTGACCGGGGACCCCACAGATACGCAGTATTTT. It encodes CASSLTGDPTDTQYF.

This clonotype was detected many times. The J gene is TRBJ2-3, the V gene TRBV18; a weak D match, TRBD2 (6 bases). V shed 6 bases and J shed 0 bases, with 16 bases lying between them. Germline CDR1 and CDR2: KGHSH and LQKENI. This CDR3 is built from 16 residues. The CDR3 DNA follows: TGTGCCAGCTCGCTGAGACTAGGAACTAGCACAGATACGCAGTATTTT. Residues: CASSLRLGTSTDTQYF.

The V gene is TRBV29-1, the J gene TRBJ1-1; TRBD1 is a possible D gene (5 bases). V was clipped by 3 bases and J by 3 bases, with 11 bases between them. Germline CDR1 SQVTM, CDR2 ANQGSEA. This CDR3 has 13 residues. The CDR3 loop is CSVDREWDTEAFF. Written as DNA, the CDR3 is TGCAGCGTTGACAGGGAATGGGACACTGAAGCTTTCTTT.

This clonotype was seen a handful of times. The chain carries TRBV11-2 and TRBJ2-2, with 9 nucleotides matching TRBD1. The CDR3 has 15 residues. V gave up 4 bases and J gave up 7 bases; unmatched junction bases: 7. The germline CDR1 and CDR2 sequences are SGHAT and FQNNGV. DNA of the CDR3: TGTGCCAGCAGCTACTGGGGACAGGGTGTCGGGGAGCTGTTTTTT. Amino acid sequence: CASSYWGQGVGELFF.

This clonotype was picked up a small number of times. This chain connects TRBV29-1 to TRBJ2-1; no firm D call. Between the trimmed V and J ends, which lost 6 bases and 6 bases, there was a span of 12 bases. From germline, CDR1 is SQVTM and CDR2 ANQGSEA. The CDR3 covers 12 residues. CDR3 nucleotide sequence: TGCAGCGTCGAATTGAATGCCAATGAGCAGTTCTTC. Its protein product is CSVELNANEQFF.

This clonotype was seen only a few times. The chain is built from TRBV9 and TRBJ2-3; unclear D gene. Trimming cost V 2 bases and J 4 bases, with 8 bases left between them. The germline V gene has CDR1 SGDLS and CDR2 YYNGEE. The CDR3 length is 13 residues. Here the CDR3 reads CASSVRASDTQYF. The CDR3 DNA reads as TGTGCCAGCAGCGTCCGAGCCTCAGATACGCAGTATTTT.

Many counts were recorded for this clonotype. The chain joins TRBV2 to TRBJ2-7, with no clear D. Trimming stripped 4 bases from V and 1 base from J, with 5 bases between. Germline values: CDR1 SNHLY, CDR2 FYNNEI. This CDR3 has 12 residues. CDR3: CASSASSYEQYF. CDR3 coding DNA: TGTGCCAGCAGTGCCTCTTCCTACGAGCAGTACTTC.

J is TRBJ2-7 and V is TRBV2; D unresolved. The CDR3 runs to 13 residues. Germline loops: CDR1 SNHLY, CDR2 FYNNEI. The V end was cut by 6 bases, the J end by 0 bases, with 9 bases between. In nucleotides, the CDR3 is TGTGCCAGCAGCGAACAGCGCTCCTACGAGCAGTACGTC. This codes for CASSEQRSYEQYV.

The CDR3, as DNA: TGTGCCAGCAGTTTATACGTTAATGAGCAGTTCTTC. As protein: CASSLYVNEQFF. This chain uses TRBV28 with TRBJ2-1; the D is unclear. Trimming left V 1 base short and J 7 bases short, with 5 bases between. In germline, CDR1 is MDHEN, CDR2 SYDVKM. This CDR3 spans 12 amino acids.

The rearrangement joins TRBV9 to TRBJ2-5; D is unresolved. Trimming stripped 4 bases from V and 7 bases from J, with 17 bases between. In germline, CDR1 is SGDLS, CDR2 YYNGEE. The CDR3 runs to 14 residues. The CDR3 DNA follows: TGTGCCAGCAGCCCCTTTGAGGATACTCGGACCCAGTACTTC. It codes for CASSPFEDTRTQYF.